The clone carrying this T cell receptor (beta chain) was seen only once. Antigen unknown. A much larger clone lies one base from this, so it may be a read error. With a J-beta primer mix and a sample-barcoded 5' primer, a second PCR ran about 7 to 11 cycles. The authors tagged each cDNA molecule using a template-switch adaptor with 12 random nucleotides. TCRdb used MiXCR to reprocess the 5' RACE reads, holding one entry per CDR3 protein. This repertoire shows a few hundred thousand distinct CDR3 sequences, about 55% found once; its top ten account for about 54%. No fewer than 5.5 micrograms of total RNA were isolated from every sample. These data come from a study of blood T cells in healthy people across ages. Study-level points and caveats: Conclusively comparing naive with antigen-experienced cells was impossible with unsorted PBMCs.

With 3 bases removed from V and 6 bases from J, the gap between germline ends came to 11 bases. The CDR3 extends over 13 amino acids. Germline CDR1 reads SNHLY; CDR2 reads FYNNEI. The J gene is TRBJ1-2, the V gene TRBV2; the D gene is possibly TRBD1 (5 bases). This TCR was recovered from a man aged 55-75 years in good health. Sample: blood. DNA of the CDR3: TGTGCCAGCAGTGACCGGGGGAACGATGGCTACACCTTC. Translated, it gives CASSDRGNDGYTF.